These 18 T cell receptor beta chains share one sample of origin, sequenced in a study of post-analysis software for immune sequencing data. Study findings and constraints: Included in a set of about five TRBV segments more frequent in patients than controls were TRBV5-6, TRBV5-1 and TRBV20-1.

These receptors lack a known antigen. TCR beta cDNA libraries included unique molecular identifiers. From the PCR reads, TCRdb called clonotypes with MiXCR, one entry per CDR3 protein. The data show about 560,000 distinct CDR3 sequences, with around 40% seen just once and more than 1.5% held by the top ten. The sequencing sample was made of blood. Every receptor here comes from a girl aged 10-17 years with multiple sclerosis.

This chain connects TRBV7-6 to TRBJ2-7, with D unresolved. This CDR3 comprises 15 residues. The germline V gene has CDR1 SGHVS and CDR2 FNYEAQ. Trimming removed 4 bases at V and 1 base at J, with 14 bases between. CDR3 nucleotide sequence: TGTGCCAGCAGCTCCCCGCTCGGCGGATCCTACGAGCAGTACTTC. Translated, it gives CASSSPLGGSYEQYF.

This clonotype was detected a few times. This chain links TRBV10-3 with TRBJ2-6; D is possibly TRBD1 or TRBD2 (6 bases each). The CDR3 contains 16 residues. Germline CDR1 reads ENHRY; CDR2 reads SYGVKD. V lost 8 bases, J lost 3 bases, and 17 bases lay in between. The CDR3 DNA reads TGTGCCATCGGGGGGATACAGGGATTTGGGGCCAACGTCCTGACTTTC. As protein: CAIGGIQGFGANVLTF.

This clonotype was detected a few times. DNA for the CDR3: TGTGCCAGCAGTTCCCCCCTTTACGAGCAGTACTTC. Encoded protein: CASSSPLYEQYF. V and J are TRBV6-5 and TRBJ2-7; D is unresolved. The germline CDR1 and CDR2 sequences are MNHEY and SVGAGI. This CDR3 has 12 amino acids. V lost 4 bases to trimming and J lost 4 bases, with 8 bases between them.

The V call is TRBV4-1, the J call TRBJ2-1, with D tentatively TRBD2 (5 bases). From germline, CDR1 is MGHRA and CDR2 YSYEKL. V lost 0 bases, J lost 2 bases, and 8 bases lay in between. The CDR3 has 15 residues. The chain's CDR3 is CASSQDDSAYNEQFF. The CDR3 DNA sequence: TGCGCCAGCAGCCAAGATGATAGCGCCTACAATGAGCAGTTCTTC.

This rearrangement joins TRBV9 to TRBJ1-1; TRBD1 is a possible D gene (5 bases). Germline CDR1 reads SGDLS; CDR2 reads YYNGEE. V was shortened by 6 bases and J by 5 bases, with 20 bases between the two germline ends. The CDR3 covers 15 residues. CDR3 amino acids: CASTSQGAGGTEAFF. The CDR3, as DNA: TGTGCCAGCACCTCCCAAGGGGCCGGAGGAACTGAAGCTTTCTTT.

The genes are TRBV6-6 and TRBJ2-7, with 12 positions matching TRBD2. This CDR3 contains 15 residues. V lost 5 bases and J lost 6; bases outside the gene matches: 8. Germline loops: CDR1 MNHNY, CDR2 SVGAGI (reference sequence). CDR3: CASSNPGLAGLEQYF. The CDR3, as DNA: TGTGCCAGCAGTAACCCGGGACTAGCGGGTCTCGAGCAGTACTTC.

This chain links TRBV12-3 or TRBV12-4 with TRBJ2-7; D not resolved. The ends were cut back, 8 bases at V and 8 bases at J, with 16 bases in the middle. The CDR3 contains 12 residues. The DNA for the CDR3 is TGTGCCAGCTTAACTTCCCCTGGCAAGCAGTACTTC. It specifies CASLTSPGKQYF.

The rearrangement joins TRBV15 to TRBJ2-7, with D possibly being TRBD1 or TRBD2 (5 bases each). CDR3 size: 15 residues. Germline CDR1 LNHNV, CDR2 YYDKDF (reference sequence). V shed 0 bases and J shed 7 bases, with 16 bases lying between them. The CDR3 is CATSREQGASDEQYF. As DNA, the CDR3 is TGTGCCACCAGCAGAGAGCAGGGAGCTTCGGATGAGCAGTACTTC.

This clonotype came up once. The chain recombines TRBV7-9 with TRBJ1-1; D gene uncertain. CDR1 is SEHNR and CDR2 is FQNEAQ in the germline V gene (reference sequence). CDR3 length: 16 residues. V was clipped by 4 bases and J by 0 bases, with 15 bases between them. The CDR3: CASSSRWSGLNTEAFF. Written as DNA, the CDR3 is TGTGCCAGCAGCTCCCGGTGGTCAGGACTGAACACTGAAGCTTTCTTT.

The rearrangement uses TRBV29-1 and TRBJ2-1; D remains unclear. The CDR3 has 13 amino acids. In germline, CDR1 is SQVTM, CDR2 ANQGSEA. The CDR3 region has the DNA TGCAGTGTTAGACCGGACCCAACCAATGAGCAGTTCTTC. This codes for CSVRPDPTNEQFF.

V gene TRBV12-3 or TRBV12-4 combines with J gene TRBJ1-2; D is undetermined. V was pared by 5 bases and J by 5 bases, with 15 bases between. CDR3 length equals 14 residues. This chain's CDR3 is CASSRSGGPYGYTF. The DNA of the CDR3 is TGTGCCAGCAGTCGGTCGGGAGGGCCGTATGGCTACACCTTC.

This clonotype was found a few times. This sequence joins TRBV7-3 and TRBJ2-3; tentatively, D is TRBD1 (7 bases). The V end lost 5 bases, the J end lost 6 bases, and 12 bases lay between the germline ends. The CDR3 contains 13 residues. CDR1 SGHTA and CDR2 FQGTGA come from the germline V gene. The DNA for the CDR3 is TGTGCCAGCAGCCCAGGGGGGCCGGATACGCAGTATTTT. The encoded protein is CASSPGGPDTQYF. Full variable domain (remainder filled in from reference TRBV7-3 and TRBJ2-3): GAGVSQTPSNKVTEKGKYVELRCDPISGHTALYWYRQSLGQGPEFLIYFQGTGAADDSGLPNDRFFAVRPEGSVSTLKIQRTERGDSAVYLCASSPGGPDTQYFGPGTRLTVL.

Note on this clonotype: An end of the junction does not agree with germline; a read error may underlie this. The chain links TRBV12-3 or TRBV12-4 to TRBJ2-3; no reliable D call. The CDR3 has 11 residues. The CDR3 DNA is TGTGCCAGCAGGATCGCAGATATGCAGTATTTC. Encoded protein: CASRIADMQYF.

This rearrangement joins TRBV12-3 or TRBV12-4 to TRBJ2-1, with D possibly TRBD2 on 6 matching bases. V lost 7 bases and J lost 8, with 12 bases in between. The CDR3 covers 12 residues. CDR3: CASTLGGDEQFF. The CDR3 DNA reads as TGTGCCAGCACCCTGGGAGGCGATGAGCAGTTCTTC.

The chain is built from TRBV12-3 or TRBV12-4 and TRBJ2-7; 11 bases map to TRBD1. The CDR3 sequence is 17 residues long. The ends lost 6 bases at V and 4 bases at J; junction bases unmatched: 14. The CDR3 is CASSLGTGGMRQYEQYF. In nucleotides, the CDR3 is TGTGCCAGCAGCCTCGGGACAGGGGGGATGCGACAATACGAGCAGTACTTC.

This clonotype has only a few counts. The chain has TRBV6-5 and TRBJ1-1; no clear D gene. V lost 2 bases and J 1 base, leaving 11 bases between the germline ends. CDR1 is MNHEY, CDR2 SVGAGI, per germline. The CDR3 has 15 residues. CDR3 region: CASSYEGLGNTEAFF. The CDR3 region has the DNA TGTGCCAGCAGTTACGAAGGGCTAGGGAACACTGAAGCTTTCTTT.

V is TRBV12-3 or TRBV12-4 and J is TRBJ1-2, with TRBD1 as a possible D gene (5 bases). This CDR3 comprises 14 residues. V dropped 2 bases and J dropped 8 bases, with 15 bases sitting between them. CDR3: CASSLNPGSEGYTF. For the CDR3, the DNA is TGTGCCAGCAGTTTAAACCCAGGGTCCGAAGGCTACACCTTC.

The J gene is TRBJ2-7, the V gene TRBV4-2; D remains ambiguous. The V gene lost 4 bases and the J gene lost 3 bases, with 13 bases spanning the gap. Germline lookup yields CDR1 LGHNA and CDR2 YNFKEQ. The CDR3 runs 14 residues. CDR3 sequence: CASSPFPKGYEQYF. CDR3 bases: TGTGCCAGCAGCCCTTTTCCTAAGGGCTACGAGCAGTACTTC.